Included here is one T cell receptor beta chain sequence, with context. The source of the sample is a study of T cell changes during pregnancy in multiple sclerosis. Germline CDR1 SGHTA, CDR2 FQGNSA. V gave up 6 bases and J gave up 8 bases, with 13 bases separating them. The CDR3 runs 13 residues. Assay: immunoSEQ multiplex PCR; the TCRdb copy retains only in-frame clones and omits some. The table includes approximately 130,000 clones, approximately 93% detected once. The sample consisted of peripheral blood, taken before pregnancy. The chain employs TRBV7-2 and TRBJ1-4; D possibly corresponds to TRBD1 (5 bases). The receptor was derived from a female donor with multiple sclerosis, enrolled in a pregnancy study. CDR3 region: CASREAGTEKLFF. In DNA form, the CDR3 reads TGTGCCAGCAGAGAAGCGGGGACCGAAAAACTGTTTTTT.